A selection of T cell receptor beta chains follows, all from one sample in a study of post-analysis software for immune sequencing data. TCRdb itself ran the PCR reads through MiXCR, one entry per CDR3 protein. Of about 680,000 distinct CDR3 sequences listed, around 60% were seen once; the top ten hold 10% to 12%. The sequenced sample was blood. The receptors were gathered from a girl aged 2-10 years with multiple sclerosis. CDR3s include the opening cysteine and the closing phenylalanine or tryptophan. Fields, in order: J gene, CDR3 length, V gene, CDR3 protein.

j_gene: TRBJ2-3; len: 15; v_gene: TRBV10-2; CDR3aa: CATLGSGSFPDTQYF
j_gene: TRBJ1-1; len: 12; v_gene: TRBV6-5; CDR3aa: CASSFIGTEAFF
j_gene: TRBJ2-1; len: 13; v_gene: TRBV7-2; CDR3aa: CASSFEGYNEQFF
j_gene: TRBJ2-3; len: 16; v_gene: TRBV2; CDR3aa: CASSASGGASTDTQYF
j_gene: TRBJ2-7; len: 15; v_gene: TRBV9; CDR3aa: CASSAGLAADYEQYF
j_gene: TRBJ2-1; len: 16; v_gene: TRBV5-1; CDR3aa: CASSSAAGGPHNEQFF
j_gene: TRBJ1-2; len: 13; v_gene: TRBV6-5; CDR3aa: CASNGQGERGYTF
j_gene: TRBJ2-3; len: 13; v_gene: TRBV12-3/TRBV12-4; CDR3aa: CASSLGGSGTQYF
j_gene: TRBJ2-1; len: 16; v_gene: TRBV20-1; CDR3aa: CSAREEFGTSNYEQFF
j_gene: TRBJ2-3; len: 13; v_gene: TRBV20-1; CDR3aa: CSPRRADTDTQYF
j_gene: TRBJ2-1; len: 12; v_gene: TRBV20-1; CDR3aa: CSARDPDGEQFF
j_gene: TRBJ2-1; len: 15; v_gene: TRBV7-9; CDR3aa: CASSSTGWEDDEQFF
j_gene: TRBJ2-1; len: 15; v_gene: TRBV24-1; CDR3aa: CATSAGGSSYNEQFF
j_gene: TRBJ2-1; len: 15; v_gene: TRBV20-1; CDR3aa: CSARRSGTLYNEQFF
j_gene: TRBJ2-4; len: 14; v_gene: TRBV20-1; CDR3aa: CSASSTGTQNIQYF
j_gene: TRBJ2-1; len: 16; v_gene: TRBV27; CDR3aa: CASSAASGSSYNEQFF
j_gene: TRBJ2-1; len: 16; v_gene: TRBV4-1; CDR3aa: CASSQGDSGTYNEQFF
j_gene: TRBJ1-2; len: 17; v_gene: TRBV13; CDR3aa: CASSRGRDNRFNYGYTF
j_gene: TRBJ2-3; len: 11; v_gene: TRBV7-2; CDR3aa: CASRDRPQGYF
j_gene: TRBJ2-3; len: 17; v_gene: TRBV15; CDR3aa: CATAGTGGVFGTDTQYF
j_gene: TRBJ2-5; len: 14; v_gene: TRBV27; CDR3aa: CASSSHQLQETQYF
j_gene: TRBJ2-1; len: 16; v_gene: TRBV7-9; CDR3aa: CASSPSTGAIYNEQFF
j_gene: TRBJ2-7; len: 13; v_gene: TRBV6-5; CDR3aa: CASSYGVSYEQYF
j_gene: TRBJ2-5; len: 13; v_gene: TRBV25-1; CDR3aa: CASSPQGSGTQYF
j_gene: TRBJ2-7; len: 14; v_gene: TRBV18; CDR3aa: CASSPRELSGEQYF
j_gene: TRBJ2-1; len: 19; v_gene: TRBV7-9; CDR3aa: CASRMGGLAGGRAHNEQFF
j_gene: TRBJ1-2; len: 14; v_gene: TRBV6-5; CDR3aa: CASTNPAGGGGYTF
j_gene: TRBJ2-7; len: 16; v_gene: TRBV7-3; CDR3aa: CASSLRGGTSVYEQYF
j_gene: TRBJ2-6; len: 14; v_gene: TRBV15; CDR3aa: CATLLSSGANVLTF
j_gene: TRBJ1-5; len: 14; v_gene: TRBV20-1; CDR3aa: CSASGSGNNQPQHF
j_gene: TRBJ2-1; len: 18; v_gene: TRBV7-6; CDR3aa: CASSSFSGRASIDNEQFF
j_gene: TRBJ1-2; len: 14; v_gene: TRBV27; CDR3aa: CASSLSEAGKGYTF
j_gene: TRBJ1-1; len: 13; v_gene: TRBV6-1; CDR3aa: CASIRYLNTEAFF
j_gene: TRBJ1-1; len: 12; v_gene: TRBV4-1; CDR3aa: CASSQENPEAFF
j_gene: TRBJ2-3; len: 17; v_gene: TRBV10-3; CDR3aa: CAISESVVSGSTDTQYF
j_gene: TRBJ2-1; len: 14; v_gene: TRBV6-2/TRBV6-3; CDR3aa: CASETSGSYNEQFF